This TCR beta chain was sequenced during a study of beta chain features in type 1 diabetes. Study outcomes and limitations: All four CD4+ subsets from Type 1 diabetes patients carried moderately but significantly shorter TCRB CDR3s.

Regarding this clone: What it binds is not known.

Trimming cost V 4 bases and J 3 bases; bases outside gene matches: 3. Germline CDR1 and CDR2: KGHSH and LQKENI. The length of the CDR3 is 13 residues. Each sorted population was over 98% pure. cDNA synthesis used the whole RNA isolate, giving expressed TCRB sequences. Profiling relied on immunoSEQ multiplex PCR, and the TCRdb table lists in-frame clones only, not all of them. This sample has around 300,000 clones, with roughly 9.6% found just once. The sequencing sample was made of naive CD4+ T cells from blood. V and J are TRBV18 and TRBJ2-7, with 7 nucleotides matching TRBD1. This receptor was taken from a woman in her thirties in good health. CDR3 DNA: TGTGCCAGCTCACGGGACAGAAACTACGAGCAGTACTTC. Protein sequence: CASSRDRNYEQYF.